Listed below are T cell receptor beta chains from one sample, sequenced in a study of blood T cell repertoires in COVID-19. Here immunoSEQ multiplex PCR was the method, and the copy in TCRdb shows in-frame clones only, minus some. The table records 90,000 to 130,000 clones, roughly nine tenths of them present only once. The specimen sequenced was peripheral blood. These receptors came from a middle-aged man with acute or convalescent COVID-19. CDR3s include the opening cysteine and the closing phenylalanine or tryptophan. The order of the fields is J gene, V gene, clone size, D gene, CDR3 protein, CDR3 DNA. D genes are given only for firm matches. Clone size, where shown, is once, few, many, or a class for clones that have expanded.

>TRBJ2-7|TRBV7-2|NA|NA
CASSLEAGYEQYF
TGTGCCAGCAGCTTAGAGGCGGGGTACGAGCAGTACTTC
>TRBJ1-6|TRBV18|NA|NA
CASSPRGGSPLHF
TGTGCCAGCTCACCACGCGGGGGTTCACCCCTCCACTTT
>TRBJ2-7|TRBV12-3/TRBV12-4|many|NA
CASSLFRSEQYF
TGTGCCAGCAGTTTGTTCAGAAGCGAGCAGTACTTC
>TRBJ2-1|TRBV10-3|NA|TRBD2
CAISESASGSGYNEQFF
TGTGCCATCAGTGAGTCCGCTAGCGGGAGTGGTTACAATGAGCAGTTCTTC
>TRBJ1-1|TRBV7-6|NA|NA
CASSLVATGWENTEAFF
TGTGCCAGCAGCCTGGTGGCAACAGGGTGGGAGAACACTGAAGCTTTCTTT
>TRBJ2-7|TRBV11-2|NA|NA
CASSYRVGSYEQYF
TGTGCCAGCAGCTACAGGGTAGGCTCCTACGAGCAGTACTTC
>TRBJ2-7|TRBV7-9|NA|TRBD1
CASSFGTGIYEQYF
TGTGCCAGCAGCTTCGGGACAGGGATCTACGAGCAGTACTTC
>TRBJ2-7|TRBV6-6|NA|TRBD2
CAISGLALVGEQYF
TGTGCCATCTCGGGACTAGCCCTGGTGGGGGAGCAGTACTTC
>TRBJ1-2|TRBV27|NA|TRBD1
CASSLSNPTGRDGYTF
TGTGCCAGCAGTTTATCGAATCCGACAGGGCGGGATGGCTACACCTTC
>TRBJ1-1|TRBV6-6|NA|TRBD1
CASRSGTGGLNTEAFF
TGTGCCAGCAGGTCCGGGACAGGGGGTCTGAACACTGAAGCTTTCTTT
>TRBJ2-1|TRBV2|once|NA
CASSESWGGEYGWATDEQFF
TGTGCCAGCAGTGAGTCATGGGGGGGCGAATACGGTTGGGCCACAGATGAGCAGTTCTTC
>TRBJ1-1|TRBV5-6|NA|TRBD1
CASSFLAGGGTEAFF
TGTGCCAGCAGCTTTTTGGCAGGGGGCGGGACTGAAGCTTTCTTT
>TRBJ2-3|TRBV25-1|NA|TRBD2
CASSEGLAASTDTQYF
TGTGCCAGCAGTGAAGGACTAGCGGCTAGCACAGATACGCAGTATTTT
>TRBJ1-2|TRBV3-1/TRBV3-2|NA|NA
CASSQEPGGNYGYTF
TGTGCCAGCAGCCAAGAGCCAGGAGGGAACTATGGCTACACCTTC
>TRBJ2-1|TRBV6-2/TRBV6-3|NA|NA
CASSNANEQFF
TGTGCCAGCAGCAACGCGAATGAGCAGTTCTTC
>TRBJ1-4|TRBV5-1|NA|TRBD1
CASSWTGENEKLFF
TGCGCCAGCAGCTGGACAGGGGAGAATGAAAAACTGTTTTTT
>TRBJ2-7|TRBV5-4|NA|NA
CASSPAPGGYEQYF
TGTGCCAGCAGCCCCGCCCCCGGCGGCTACGAGCAGTACTTC
>TRBJ2-2|TRBV19|NA|TRBD2
CASTLAGGNTGELFF
TGTGCCAGTACCCTCGCGGGGGGGAACACCGGGGAGCTGTTTTTT
>TRBJ1-2|TRBV15|NA|TRBD1
CATSNPGQGADGYTF
TGTGCCACCAGCAACCCGGGACAGGGGGCCGATGGCTACACCTTC
>TRBJ1-2|TRBV11-2|NA|NA
CASSLDTGYGYTF
TGTGCCAGCAGCTTAGATACAGGCTATGGCTACACCTTC